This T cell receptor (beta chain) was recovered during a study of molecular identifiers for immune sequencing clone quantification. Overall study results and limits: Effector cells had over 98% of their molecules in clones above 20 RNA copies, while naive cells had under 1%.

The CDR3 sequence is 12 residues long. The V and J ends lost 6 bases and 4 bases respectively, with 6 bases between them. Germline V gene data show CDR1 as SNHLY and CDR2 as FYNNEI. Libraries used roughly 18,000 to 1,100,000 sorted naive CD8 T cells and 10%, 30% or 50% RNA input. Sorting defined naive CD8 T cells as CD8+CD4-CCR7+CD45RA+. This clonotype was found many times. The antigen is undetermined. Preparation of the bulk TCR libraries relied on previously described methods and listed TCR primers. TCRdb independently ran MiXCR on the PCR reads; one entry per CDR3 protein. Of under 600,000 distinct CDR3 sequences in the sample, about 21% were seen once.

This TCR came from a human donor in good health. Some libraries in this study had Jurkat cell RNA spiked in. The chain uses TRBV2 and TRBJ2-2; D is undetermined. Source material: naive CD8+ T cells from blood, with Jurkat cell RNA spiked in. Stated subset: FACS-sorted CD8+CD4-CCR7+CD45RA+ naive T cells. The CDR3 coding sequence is TGTGCCAGCAGGGCCCCCACCGGGGAGCTGTTTTTT. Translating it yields CASRAPTGELFF. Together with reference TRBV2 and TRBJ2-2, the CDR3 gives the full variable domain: EPEVTQTPSHQVTQMGQEVILRCVPISNHLYFYWYRQILGQKVEFLVSFYNNEISEKSEIFDDQFSVERPDGSNFTLKIRSTKLEDSAMYFCASRAPTGELFFGEGSRLTVL.